This section outlines one T cell receptor beta chain sequence together with its context. Its antigen is unidentified. This may stem from a read error, because a much larger clone lies one nucleotide away. Researchers took RNA transcripts and amplified TCR beta CDR3 regions from them. RT-PCR with HTBI primers came first, then second-round multiplex PCR. TCRdb reprocessed the multiplex PCR reads via MiXCR and lists one record per CDR3 protein. The top ten hold 1.5% to 2% of the sample, which has roughly 400,000 distinct CDR3 sequences, around 20% seen once. PBMCs had their origin in fresh peripheral blood (10 ml). These data come from a study of Graves' ophthalmopathy and Graves' hyperthyroidism. General observations from the study: In blood, most expanded thyroid clonotypes above 0.001 frequency were also detected. The model predicted ophthalmopathy progression with about 69% sensitivity and approximately 72% specificity. Ophthalmopathy cases were distinguished from stable hyperthyroidism by a 13-signature model, reaching approximately 87% sensitivity and 81.08% specificity.

The CDR3 loop spans 12 amino acids. Trimming took off 7 bases at V and 2 bases at J, with 9 bases between the two ends. Germline V gene sequence: CDR1 MDHEN, CDR2 SYDVKM. Sequenced material: peripheral blood. The receptor comes from a young woman with Graves' ophthalmopathy. The genes are TRBV28 and TRBJ2-7; unclear D gene. CDR3 sequence (DNA): TGTGCCAGCAAGGGTTATCCCTACGAGCAGTACTTC. Translation: CASKGYPYEQYF. Full variable domain (remainder filled in from reference TRBV28 and TRBJ2-7): DVKVTQSSRYLVKRTGEKVFLECVQDMDHENMFWYRQDPGLGLRLIYFSYDVKMKEKGDIPEGYSVSREKKERFSLILESASTNQTSMYLCASKGYPYEQYFGPGTRLTVT.